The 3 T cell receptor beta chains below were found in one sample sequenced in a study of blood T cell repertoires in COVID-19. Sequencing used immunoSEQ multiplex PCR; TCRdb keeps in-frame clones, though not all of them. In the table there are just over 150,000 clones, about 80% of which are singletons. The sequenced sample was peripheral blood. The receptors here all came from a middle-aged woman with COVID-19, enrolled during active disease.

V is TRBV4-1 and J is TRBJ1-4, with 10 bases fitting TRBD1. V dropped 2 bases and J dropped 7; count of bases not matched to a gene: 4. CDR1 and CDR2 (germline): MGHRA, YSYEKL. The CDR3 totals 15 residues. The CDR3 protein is CASSQPGTGVEKLFF. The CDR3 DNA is TGCGCCAGCAGCCAACCCGGGACAGGGGTTGAAAAACTGTTTTTT.

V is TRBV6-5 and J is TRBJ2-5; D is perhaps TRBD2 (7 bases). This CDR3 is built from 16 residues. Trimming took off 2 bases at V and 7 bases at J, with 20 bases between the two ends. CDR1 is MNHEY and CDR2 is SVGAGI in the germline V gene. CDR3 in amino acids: CASSYGGSGGGGTQYF. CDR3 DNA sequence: TGTGCCAGCAGTTACGGGGGGTCGGGGGGCGGCGGGACCCAGTACTTC.

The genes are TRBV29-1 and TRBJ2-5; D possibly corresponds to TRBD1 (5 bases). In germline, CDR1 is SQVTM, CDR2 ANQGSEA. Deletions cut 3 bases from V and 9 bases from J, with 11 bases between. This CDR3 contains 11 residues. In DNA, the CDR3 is TGCAGCGTTGAGAAGGGGCAGGCCCAGTACTTC. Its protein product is CSVEKGQAQYF.